This TCR beta chain appears in the sequencing data of a study of T cells in Graves' hyperthyroidism and ophthalmopathy. Study-wide context: Blood from the periphery was taken at initial diagnosis, before any treatment.

For ophthalmopathy patients, the Clinical Activity Score was at least 3 and the NOSPECS grade at least 4; duration was under 3 months. The PBMCs had their origin in roughly 9.8 ml of fresh peripheral blood. The investigators amplified TCR beta CDR3 regions from RNA transcripts. The HTBI primer set drove a first-round RT-PCR of the TCR CDR3. TCRdb itself ran the multiplex PCR reads through MiXCR, one entry per CDR3 protein. The profile shows 450,000 to 650,000 distinct CDR3 sequences, approximately 15% of them singletons. V was trimmed by 5 bases and J by 2 bases, leaving 12 bases between them. There are 14 residues in the CDR3. Germline CDR1 KGHSH, CDR2 LQKENI.

This receptor was obtained from a woman between 18 and 30 years old with Graves' ophthalmopathy. The chain combines TRBV18 with TRBJ1-2; D gene ambiguous. The sample taken for sequencing was blood. CDR3 sequence (DNA): TGTGCCAGCTCAGCGGACGCAGAAAACTATGGCTACACCTTC. Its protein product is CASSADAENYGYTF.